The clone carrying this T cell receptor (beta chain) was seen only once. The data are from a study of cytomegalovirus exposure and HLA in healthy donors. The PCR made use of 60 Vbeta and 13 Jbeta primers. Assay: immunoSEQ multiplex PCR; the TCRdb copy retains only in-frame clones and omits some. Of approximately 180,000 clones in the sample, roughly four fifths were seen once. The sequence was collected from a girl aged 5-17 years in good health and CMV-seropositive. The source material was PBMCs.

The CDR3 DNA follows: TGTGCCAGCAGCTTATCCGGGACAGGGAGCTCCTACGAGCAGTACTTC. Its protein product is CASSLSGTGSSYEQYF. The chain employs TRBV11-2 and TRBJ2-7, with 9 positions matching TRBD1. CDR1 SGHAT and CDR2 FQNNGV come from the germline V gene. The CDR3 consists of 16 residues. The J segment lost 0 bases and the V segment lost 2 bases, leaving 5 bases of the junction unmatched.